This TCR beta chain was captured by sequencing in a study of T cells in Graves' hyperthyroidism and ophthalmopathy. Study-wide results and caveats: Stable hyperthyroidism and ophthalmopathy were separated using 13 V-J signatures. Blood also contained most expanded thyroid clonotypes above 0.001.

Using RNA transcripts as the source, TCR beta CDR3 regions were amplified. Carried out on the TCR CDR3, a first-round RT-PCR used the HTBI primer set. One entry per CDR3 protein, called by TCRdb with MiXCR from the multiplex PCR reads. Among about 610,000 distinct CDR3 sequences, just over 45% were seen once, and the ten largest hold roughly 7.7%. This clonotype showed up just a few times. Its antigen is still unknown. Germline CDR1 reads SGHKS; CDR2 reads YYEKEE (reference sequence). The V gene lost 2 bases and the J gene lost 4 bases, with 22 bases spanning the gap. The CDR3 runs 19 residues. The study excluded patients with uncontrolled infection, other autoimmune disease, pregnancy or lactation. Orbital computed tomography and thyroid ultrasound, together with serum TRAb and thyroxine and clinical symptoms, were used for diagnoses.

The gene calls are TRBV5-5 and TRBJ2-6; TRBD1 might be the D (6 bases). The material sequenced was peripheral blood or thyroid tissue (not recorded which). The sequence was obtained from a woman aged 18-29 years with Graves' hyperthyroidism. CDR3 protein: CASSLIFPRGVRGANVLTF. As DNA, the CDR3 is TGTGCCAGCAGCTTAATTTTCCCCAGGGGAGTTAGGGGGGCCAACGTCCTGACTTTC.